This T cell receptor beta chain is from a study of blood T cell repertoires in COVID-19. Turning to the study itself: COVID-19 samples from acute and convalescent phases originated in the United States, Italy and Spain.

Under the authors' procedure: Estimates of nucleated cell counts were drawn from the amplification of reference gene primers. Using immunoSEQ multiplex PCR, the repertoire was profiled, and TCRdb retains in-frame clones only, with some absent. D and trimming were read from the DNA, whereas the V and J calls and clone size are those reported in that table. The data hold around 40,000 clones, with almost 85% observed a single time. The TCR sequence derives from a human donor in a cohort sampled during active COVID-19. Material for sequencing was peripheral blood.

CDR3 protein: CSVGLAVYNEQFF. CDR3 sequence (DNA): TGCAGCGTTGGACTAGCGGTTTACAATGAGCAGTTCTTC. The chain recombines TRBV29-1 with TRBJ2-1, with 9 bases lining up with TRBD2. The CDR3 runs 13 residues. CDR1 SQVTM and CDR2 ANQGSEA come from the germline V gene. V shed 4 bases, J shed 4 bases, and the junction held 2 bases outside the gene matches.